This T cell receptor beta chain emerged from a study of early T cells in non-severe SARS-CoV-2 infection (dated by TCRdb to the early 2020s). Study-wide context: Bulk RNA from unsorted whole blood was used for TCR sequencing, so alpha and beta chains could not be paired.

About this clonotype itself: The specificity of this receptor is unknown. The sample holds no much larger clone one base away, and base qualities are not on file.

The library was made by 5' RACE. Sequencing took place on a NextSeq 500. To correct for sequencing error and PCR bias, the TCR library protocol tagged individual cDNA molecules with unique molecular identifiers. Sequencing covered both TCR alpha and beta chains, and within each sample the abundances of alpha and beta sequences were tightly co-correlated. As for the original processing: Decombinator V4 was used to perform V gene, J gene and CDR3 annotation of TCR sequences. TCRs were defined as expanded if a significant change between any two time points was detected under a Poisson model with p below 0.0001. TCR abundances were normalised to the total number of TCRs sequenced per sample and were expressed as counts per million. TRAV1-2 paired with TRAJ12, TRAJ20 or TRAJ33 defined MAIT TCRs, while TRAV10 paired with TRAJ18 defined iNKT TCRs. VDJdb, accessed 1 November 2021, was searched for CMV, EBV and SARS-CoV-2 annotated TCRs, excluding TCRs annotated for multiple antigens. The public reads were reanalyzed by TCRdb: fastp trimming at Q25, MiXCR alignment, in-frame beta chains only. Rows are combined by CDR3 protein, so each entry shows the most common genes and DNA. None of the V and J calls come from the authors' own analysis; TCRdb made them. The sample includes fewer than 85,000 distinct CDR3 sequences, with about 14% observed a single time. The ten largest clonotypes hold about 12% of the sample.

A case-control design nested within a healthcare worker cohort in London, UK, was used, with weekly nasopharyngeal swab PCR tests and blood sampling performed. Healthcare workers were enrolled in the week of the UK lockdown, from 23 to 31 March 2020, and were followed every week for up to roughly 15 weeks. V gives up 4 bases and J gives up 14 bases, and the segment between their germline ends measures 13 bases. The CDR1 and CDR2 encoded by the germline V gene are SGHAT and FQNNGV. Measured from the cysteine to the phenylalanine, the CDR3 is 11 residues long. This entry keeps only the CDR3 DNA: 33 bases, framed from base 1. Study-level results and caveats: Matching against VDJdb was skewed toward anti-spike CD8 responses, likely underestimated virus-specific expansions, and missed private and CD4 specificities.

The chain was built from TRBV11-2 and TRBJ2-3, and the D gene may be TRBD2, 6 bases matching. The TCR sequence derives from an adult who was a healthcare worker with PCR-confirmed SARS-CoV-2 infection or an uninfected control (not recorded which). The source material was whole blood. The DNA sequence is as follows: TGTGCCAGCAGCTCCGGGACTGAACGGTATTTT. Its protein reads: CASSSGTERYF.